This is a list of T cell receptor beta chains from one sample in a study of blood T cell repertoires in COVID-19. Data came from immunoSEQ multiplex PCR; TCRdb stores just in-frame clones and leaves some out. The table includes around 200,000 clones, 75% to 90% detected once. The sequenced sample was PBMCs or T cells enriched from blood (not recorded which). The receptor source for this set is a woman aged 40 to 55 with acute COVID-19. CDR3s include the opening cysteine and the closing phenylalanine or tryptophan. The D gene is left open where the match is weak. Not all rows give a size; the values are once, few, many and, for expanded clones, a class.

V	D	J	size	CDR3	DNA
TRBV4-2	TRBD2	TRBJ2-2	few	CASSQGTSGSTGELFF	TGTGCCAGCAGCCAAGGGACTAGCGGGTCCACCGGGGAGCTGTTTTTT
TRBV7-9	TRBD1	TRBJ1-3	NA	CASSGTGSGNTIYF	TGTGCCAGCAGCGGGACAGGCTCTGGAAACACCATATATTTT
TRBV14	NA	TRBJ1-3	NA	CASSPLGGSGNTIYF	TGTGCCAGCAGCCCCCTCGGGGGCTCTGGAAACACCATATATTTT
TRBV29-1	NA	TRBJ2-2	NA	CSVDGEKATGELFF	TGCAGCGTTGACGGAGAAAAGGCAACCGGGGAGCTGTTTTTT
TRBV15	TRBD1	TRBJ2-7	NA	CATSRDRSKGARAYEQYF	TGTGCCACCAGCAGAGATCGGTCCAAGGGGGCGAGAGCTTACGAGCAGTACTTC
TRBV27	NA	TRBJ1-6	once	CASSTENNSPLHF	TGTGCCAGCAGTACAGAAAATAATTCACCCCTCCACTTT
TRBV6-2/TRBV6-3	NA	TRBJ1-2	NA	CASSYGSYGYTF	TGTGCCAGCAGTTACGGCAGCTATGGCTACACCTTC
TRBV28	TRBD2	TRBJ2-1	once	CAGSLMGLAVSGSYNEQFF	TGTGCCGGCAGTTTAATGGGACTAGCAGTGAGTGGCTCCTACAATGAGCAGTTCTTC
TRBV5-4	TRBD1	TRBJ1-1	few	CASRNRDRENTEAFF	TGTGCCAGCAGAAACCGGGACAGGGAGAACACTGAAGCTTTCTTT
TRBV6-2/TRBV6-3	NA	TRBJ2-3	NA	CASSYPGYTQYF	TGTGCCAGCAGTTACCCGGGGTATACGCAGTATTTT
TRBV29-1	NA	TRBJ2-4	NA	CSVWFAGNAIQYF	TGCAGCGTTTGGTTTGCGGGGAACGCCATTCAGTACTTC
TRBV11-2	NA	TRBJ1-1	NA	CASSLIAGGNTEAFF	TGTGCCAGCAGCCTCATCGCGGGGGGGAACACTGAAGCTTTCTTT
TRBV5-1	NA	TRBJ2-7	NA	CASSLAISYEQYF	TGCGCCAGCAGCTTGGCCATCTCCTACGAGCAGTACTTC
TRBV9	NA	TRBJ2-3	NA	CASSPEAGTDTQYF	TGTGCCAGCAGCCCCGAGGCGGGCACAGATACGCAGTATTTT
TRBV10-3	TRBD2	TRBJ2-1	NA	CATGTSGHYNEQFF	TGTGCCACCGGGACTAGCGGCCACTACAATGAGCAGTTCTTC
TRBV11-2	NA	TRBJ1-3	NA	CASSLPYNTIYF	TGTGCCAGCAGCTTACCCTACAACACCATATATTTT
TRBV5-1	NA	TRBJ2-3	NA	CAGPRTSYSPTDTQYF	TGCGCCGGTCCCAGGACATCATATTCCCCCACAGATACGCAGTATTTT
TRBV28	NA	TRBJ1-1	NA	CASSLFNFGGVSGTEAFF	TGTGCCAGCAGTTTATTTAATTTTGGCGGGGTGAGTGGCACTGAAGCTTTCTTT
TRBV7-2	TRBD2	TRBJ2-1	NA	CASSLAGLAGAGEQFF	TGTGCCAGCAGCTTAGCGGGACTAGCGGGAGCGGGTGAGCAGTTCTTC
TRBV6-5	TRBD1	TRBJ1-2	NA	CASSRQGAFGYTF	TGTGCCAGCAGTAGACAGGGGGCTTTTGGCTACACCTTC
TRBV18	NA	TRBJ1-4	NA	CASSPPGGGVNEKLFF	TGTGCCAGCTCACCGCCCGGAGGGGGGGTTAATGAAAAACTGTTTTTT
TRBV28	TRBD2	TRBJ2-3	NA	CASTGLAGTDTQYF	TGTGCCAGCACCGGACTAGCGGGCACAGATACGCAGTATTTT
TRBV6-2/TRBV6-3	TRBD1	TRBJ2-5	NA	CASSWDSVETQYF	TGTGCCAGCAGTTGGGACAGCGTCGAGACCCAGTACTTC
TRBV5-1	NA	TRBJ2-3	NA	CASSLGDYGTDTQYF	TGCGCCAGCAGCTTAGGGGATTACGGCACAGATACGCAGTATTTT
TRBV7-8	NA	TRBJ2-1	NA	CASSLGLGLPPNNEQFF	TGTGCCAGCAGCTTAGGGTTAGGACTCCCCCCCAACAATGAGCAGTTCTTC
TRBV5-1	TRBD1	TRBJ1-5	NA	CASSFGTAGGAQHF	TGCGCCAGCAGCTTCGGGACAGCCGGTGGGGCCCAGCATTTT
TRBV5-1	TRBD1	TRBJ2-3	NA	CASSPGGAGTDTQYF	TGCGCCAGCAGCCCAGGGGGCGCCGGCACAGATACGCAGTATTTT
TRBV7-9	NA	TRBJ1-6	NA	CASSLDNGKRENALHF	TGTGCCAGCAGCTTAGATAACGGGAAAAGGGAGAACGCCCTCCACTTT
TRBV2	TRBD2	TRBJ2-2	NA	CASSAPSGGITNTGELFF	TGTGCCAGCAGTGCCCCTAGCGGGGGAATTACGAACACCGGGGAGCTGTTTTTT
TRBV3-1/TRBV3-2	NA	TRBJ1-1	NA	CASSQRGARNTEAFF	TGTGCCAGCAGCCAACGGGGGGCCAGGAACACTGAAGCTTTCTTT
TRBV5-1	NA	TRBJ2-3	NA	CASRNRDRTDTQYF	TGCGCCAGCAGGAACAGGGATAGAACAGATACGCAGTATTTT
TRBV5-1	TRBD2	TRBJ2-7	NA	CASSLRLAGDYEQYF	TGCGCCAGCTCTTTAAGACTAGCGGGCGATTACGAGCAGTACTTC
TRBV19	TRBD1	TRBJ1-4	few	CASTPGQGRREKLFF	TGTGCCAGTACACCGGGACAGGGAAGGCGTGAAAAACTGTTTTTT
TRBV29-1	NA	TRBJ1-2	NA	CSVVAGNYGYTF	TGCAGCGTTGTCGCAGGGAACTATGGCTACACCTTC
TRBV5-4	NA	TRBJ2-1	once	CASISLRDNEQFF	TGTGCCAGCATCTCTCTTCGGGACAATGAGCAGTTCTTC
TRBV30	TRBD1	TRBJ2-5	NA	CAWSGTGYQETQYF	TGTGCCTGGTCAGGGACAGGGTACCAAGAGACCCAGTACTTC
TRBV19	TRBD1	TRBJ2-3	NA	CASSTQQGAFADTQYF	TGTGCCAGTAGTACGCAACAGGGGGCTTTTGCAGATACGCAGTATTTT
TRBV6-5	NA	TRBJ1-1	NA	CASSYRGDTEAFF	TGTGCCAGCAGTTACCGGGGGGACACTGAAGCTTTCTTT
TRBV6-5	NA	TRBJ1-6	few	CASSYGREHSSPLHF	TGTGCCAGCAGTTACGGGCGGGAACATAGTTCACCCCTCCACTTT
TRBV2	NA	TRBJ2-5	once	CASSERLTRRKETQYF	TGTGCCAGCAGTGAGCGGTTGACTAGAAGAAAAGAGACCCAGTACTTC
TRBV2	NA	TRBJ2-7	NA	CASKNSEQYF	TGTGCCAGCAAAAACAGCGAGCAGTACTTC
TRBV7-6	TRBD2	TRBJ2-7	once	CASSPGSSGGGTSYEQYF	TGTGCCAGCAGCCCGGGCAGTAGCGGGGGGGGAACCTCCTACGAGCAGTACTTC